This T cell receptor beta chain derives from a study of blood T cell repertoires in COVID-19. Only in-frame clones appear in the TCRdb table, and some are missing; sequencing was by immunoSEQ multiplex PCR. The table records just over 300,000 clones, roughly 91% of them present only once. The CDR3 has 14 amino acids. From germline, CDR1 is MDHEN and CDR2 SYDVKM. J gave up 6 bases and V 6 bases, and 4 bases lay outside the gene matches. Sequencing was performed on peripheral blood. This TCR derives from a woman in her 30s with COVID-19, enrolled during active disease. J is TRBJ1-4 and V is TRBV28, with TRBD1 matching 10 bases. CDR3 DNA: TGTGCCAGCAGCCCCGGGACAGGGGATGAAAAACTGTTTTTT. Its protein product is CASSPGTGDEKLFF.